The 23 T cell receptor beta chains presented below share a single source sample, sequenced in a study of blood T cell repertoires in COVID-19. Only in-frame clones appear in the TCRdb table, and some are missing; sequencing was by immunoSEQ multiplex PCR. The table records around 33,000 clones, less than 80% of them present only once. The source material was peripheral blood. These receptors originate from a man aged 80 or over with acute or convalescent COVID-19.

The J gene is TRBJ1-1, the V gene TRBV11-3; D is undetermined. This CDR3 comprises 19 residues. Trimming took off 0 bases at V and 2 bases at J, with 22 bases between the two ends. Germline CDR1 is SGHNT and CDR2 is YENEEA. The CDR3 DNA reads as TGTGCCAGCAGCTTAGAGGGTTTGCTGGGGAGGACTATTAACACTGAAGCTTTCTTT. Protein: CASSLEGLLGRTINTEAFF.

The chain links TRBV15 to TRBJ2-3; no reliable D call. CDR1 and CDR2 (germline): LNHNV, YYDKDF (reference sequence). V gave up 0 bases and J gave up 6 bases, with 10 bases separating them. This CDR3 region has 14 residues. The CDR3 loop reads CATSRDRSMDTQYF. The CDR3 nucleotides read TGTGCCACCAGCAGAGATAGGAGCATGGATACGCAGTATTTT.

The rearrangement uses TRBV27 and TRBJ1-1; a possible D gene is TRBD1 (5 bases). The CDR3 length is 15 residues. Germline V gives CDR1 MNHEY, CDR2 SMNVEV (reference sequence). Trimming shortened V by 3 bases and J by 5 bases, and 16 bases separated the two germline ends. For the CDR3, the DNA is TGTGCCAGCAGTTTTCTACCCATCGGGGGAACTGAAGCTTTCTTT. It encodes CASSFLPIGGTEAFF.

This clone occurred a few times. The sample has other DNA sequences that encode this CDR3 too. This chain links TRBV10-3 with TRBJ1-1; the match to TRBD1 covers 7 bases. Germline CDR1 reads ENHRY; CDR2 reads SYGVKD. The J segment lost 5 bases and the V segment lost 3 bases, leaving 3 bases of the junction unmatched. The CDR3 is made up of 13 amino acids. This chain's CDR3 is CAISDRGDTEAFF. The CDR3 region has the DNA TGTGCCATCAGTGACAGGGGGGATACTGAAGCTTTCTTT.

The rearrangement uses TRBV5-4 and TRBJ2-7, with 7 bases matching TRBD1. After removal of 4 bases from V and 0 bases from J, the junction contained 1 base not matched to a gene. The germline gives CDR1 SGHNT, CDR2 YYREEE (reference sequence). The CDR3 sequence is 13 residues long. This CDR3 reads CASSAGGSYEQYF. CDR3 nucleotide sequence: TGTGCCAGCAGCGCAGGGGGCTCCTACGAGCAGTACTTC. The entire variable domain, with the rest obtained from reference TRBV5-4 and TRBJ2-7, is as follows: ETGVTQSPTHLIKTRGQQVTLRCSSQSGHNTVSWYQQALGQGPQFIFQYYREEENGRGNFPPRFSGLQFPNYSSELNVNALELDDSALYLCASSAGGSYEQYFGPGTRLTVT.

The table lists this clone with a count of one. The chain links TRBV7-9 to TRBJ2-1; 8 bases are a match to TRBD1. The V gene end was trimmed by 4 bases and the J gene end by 10 bases; junction bases not matched to a gene: 9. Looked up from germline, CDR1 is SEHNR and CDR2 is FQNEAQ (reference sequence). The CDR3 is made up of 14 amino acids. The CDR3 DNA sequence: TGTGCCAGCAGCTGGACAGGGCCCACTGGAGAGCAGTTCTTC. It translates to CASSWTGPTGEQFF. The full variable domain, its missing parts supplied by reference TRBV7-9 and TRBJ2-1, is DTGVSQNPRHKITKRGQNVTFRCDPISEHNRLYWYRQTLGQGPEFLTYFQNEAQLEKSRLLSDRFSAERPKGSFSTLEIQRTEQGDSAMYLCASSWTGPTGEQFFGPGTRLTVL.

CDR3 residues: CASSLFGGERTYF. CDR3 bases: TGTGCCAGCAGCTTATTTGGGGGGGAGCGCACGTATTTT. The rearrangement joins TRBV7-2 to TRBJ2-3; the match to TRBD2 covers 7 bases. Germline CDR1 is SGHTA and CDR2 is FQGNSA. The CDR3 extends over 13 amino acids. V gave up 2 bases and J gave up 14 bases; unmatched junction bases: 10.

The chain combines TRBV5-4 with TRBJ2-2; D gene uncertain. Trimming stripped 4 bases from V and 5 bases from J, with 15 bases between. Germline V gene data show CDR1 as SGHNT and CDR2 as YYREEE (reference sequence). The CDR3 contains 15 residues. DNA for the CDR3: TGTGCCAGCAGCCCACCCCAAGACGGGACCGGGGAGCTGTTTTTT. It is translated as CASSPPQDGTGELFF.

The gene calls are TRBV5-6 and TRBJ2-7; TRBD1 agrees at 8 bases. Trimming cost V 4 bases and J 5 bases; bases outside gene matches: 14. Germline V gives CDR1 SGHDT, CDR2 YYEEEE. The CDR3 consists of 16 residues. As DNA, the CDR3 is TGTGCCAGCAGCGATGCAGGGGGCTACTACATGAACGAGCAGTACTTC. It is translated as CASSDAGGYYMNEQYF.

The V and J genes are TRBV3-1 (or the pseudogene TRBV3-2) and TRBJ2-7; tentatively, D is TRBD1 (5 bases). The V gene's germline CDR1 is LGHDT and CDR2 YNNKEL (reference sequence). The CDR3 consists of 14 residues. The germline V and J ends were trimmed by 4 bases and 2 bases, with 12 bases remaining between them. CDR3: CASSPRVGPYEQYF. In nucleotides, the CDR3 is TGTGCCAGCAGCCCCAGGGTAGGACCCTACGAGCAGTACTTC.

The chain employs TRBV10-3 and TRBJ2-7, with TRBD1 matching 8 bases. The V gene's germline CDR1 is ENHRY and CDR2 SYGVKD. The CDR3 totals 12 residues. The trim removed 6 bases at V and 3 bases at J, leaving 1 base unmatched. The CDR3 DNA reads TGTGCCATCAGCGGGACAGGCTACGAGCAGTACTTC. Protein: CAISGTGYEQYF.

In nucleotides, the CDR3 is TGTGCCAGCAGCGACCAGGGACAGGGTAACACCGGGGAGCTGTTTTTT. It specifies CASSDQGQGNTGELFF. The chain couples TRBV9 to TRBJ2-2, with TRBD1 matching over 9 bases. V was clipped by 3 bases and J by 2 bases; unmatched bases: 5. The CDR3 is 16 residues long. Germline V gives CDR1 SGDLS, CDR2 YYNGEE. Full variable domain (remainder filled in from reference TRBV9 and TRBJ2-2): DSGVTQTPKHLITATGQRVTLRCSPRSGDLSVYWYQQSLDQGLQFLIQYYNGEERAKGNILERFSAQQFPDLHSELNLSSLELGDSALYFCASSDQGQGNTGELFFGEGSRLTVL.

The gene calls are TRBV7-7 and TRBJ1-3; a weak D match, TRBD1 (5 bases). The CDR3 loop spans 15 amino acids. Germline loops: CDR1 SSHAT, CDR2 FNYEAQ (reference sequence). Trimming left V 4 bases short and J 6 bases short, with 16 bases between. The CDR3 is CASSSRLGGTNTIYF. DNA of the CDR3: TGTGCCAGCAGCTCCAGATTGGGGGGAACAAACACCATATATTTT.

The chain couples TRBV4-2 to TRBJ2-3; D call uncertain. Trimming took off 2 bases at V and 3 bases at J, with 3 bases between the two ends. The CDR3 loop spans 12 amino acids. CDR1 and CDR2 (germline): LGHNA, YNFKEQ. CDR3 nucleotides: TGTGCCAGCAGCCAATCGACAGATACGCAGTATTTT. Amino acids: CASSQSTDTQYF.

The rearrangement links TRBV14 to TRBJ2-7, with 12 bases aligning to TRBD2. Germline CDR1 is SGHDN and CDR2 is FVKESK. V shed 4 bases and J 5 bases; nucleotides not matched to a gene: 12. There are 17 residues in the CDR3. As DNA, the CDR3 is TGTGCCAGCAGCCGGGACCTAGCGGGGGGGCCTCCAGACGAGCAGTACTTC. Translation gives CASSRDLAGGPPDEQYF.

This chain joins TRBV5-1 and TRBJ2-3; 8 nucleotides match TRBD2. Trimming took 4 bases from V and 1 from J; bases not matched to a gene: 2. Germline V CDR1 and CDR2: SGHRS, YFSETQ. CDR3 size: 14 residues. This CDR3 is CASSVGLGTDTQYF. CDR3 in DNA: TGCGCCAGCAGCGTGGGACTAGGCACAGATACGCAGTATTTT.

The chain employs TRBV4-1 and TRBJ2-2, with TRBD2 as a possible D gene (6 bases). The CDR3 extends over 16 amino acids. V shed 1 base and J shed 0 bases, with 9 bases lying between them. CDR1 and CDR2 (germline): MGHRA, YSYEKL. As DNA, the CDR3 is TGCGCCAGCAGCCAAGCTTGGGGGGCGAACACCGGGGAGCTGTTTTTT. Encoded protein: CASSQAWGANTGELFF.

V is TRBV10-3 and J is TRBJ2-7; 7 bases fit TRBD2. The CDR3 is 14 amino acids. The V gene end was trimmed by 6 bases and the J gene end by 5 bases; junction bases not matched to a gene: 10. CDR1 is ENHRY, CDR2 SYGVKD, per germline. The CDR3 here is CAIRDAGVQNEQYF. CDR3 DNA: TGTGCCATCAGGGACGCGGGGGTCCAGAACGAGCAGTACTTC.

J is TRBJ1-4 and V is TRBV2, with 9 bases matching TRBD1. Germline CDR1 and CDR2: SNHLY and FYNNEI. V was pared by 8 bases and J by 8 bases, with 9 bases of the junction left unmatched. This CDR3 spans 14 amino acids. The CDR3, as DNA: TGTGCCAGCTACTCGGGACAGGGACACGAAAAACTGTTTTTT. Its translation: CASYSGQGHEKLFF. The entire variable domain, with the rest obtained from reference TRBV2 and TRBJ1-4, is as follows: EPEVTQTPSHQVTQMGQEVILRCVPISNHLYFYWYRQILGQKVEFLVSFYNNEISEKSEIFDDQFSVERPDGSNFTLKIRSTKLEDSAMYFCASYSGQGHEKLFFGSGTQLSVL.

This clone was seen a single time. V is TRBV14 and J is TRBJ2-5; TRBD2 aligns across 7 bases. Per the germline V gene, CDR1 is SGHDN and CDR2 is FVKESK. V was pared by 4 bases and J by 2 bases, with 13 bases of the junction left unmatched. CDR3 length: 17 residues. This CDR3 is CASSPLRGSRWQETQYF. The CDR3 DNA reads TGTGCCAGCAGCCCGTTGCGGGGGTCGAGGTGGCAAGAGACCCAGTACTTC.

The CDR3 DNA sequence: TGTGCCAGCAGCTCCGGAGGGGCTACTGAAGCTTTCTTT. It yields the protein CASSSGGATEAFF. This chain connects TRBV3-1 (or the pseudogene TRBV3-2) to TRBJ1-1; tentatively, D is TRBD1 (5 bases). This CDR3 has 13 amino acids. V was cut by 5 bases and J by 5 bases, with 12 bases left in between. Germline CDR1 LGHDT, CDR2 YNNKEL (reference sequence).

This chain joins TRBV2 and TRBJ2-1; 7 nucleotides line up with TRBD1. The V gene's germline CDR1 is SNHLY and CDR2 FYNNEI. This CDR3 spans 13 amino acids. V shed 8 bases, J shed 4 bases, and the junction held 5 bases outside the gene matches. The CDR3 DNA follows: TGTGCCAGCCGGGACAGAGCGTACAATGAGCAGTTCTTC. Encoded protein: CASRDRAYNEQFF.

The rearrangement links TRBV7-9 to TRBJ2-5, with 12 bases matching TRBD2. From germline, CDR1 is SEHNR and CDR2 FQNEAQ (reference sequence). This CDR3 has 15 amino acids. Trimming cost V 7 bases and J 5 bases; bases outside gene matches: 8. CDR3: CASTRLAGDAETQYF. CDR3 nucleotide sequence: TGTGCCAGCACCCGACTAGCGGGGGATGCTGAGACCCAGTACTTC.